This is a list of T cell receptor beta chains from one sample in a study of Graves' ophthalmopathy and Graves' hyperthyroidism. Using its own MiXCR run on the multiplex PCR reads, TCRdb lists one record per CDR3 protein. The sample gives about 420,000 distinct CDR3 sequences, 20% to 25% of which show up once; roughly 3% is in the top ten. The sample comprised peripheral blood. The receptors were gathered from a woman under 30 with stable Graves' hyperthyroidism. Both conserved end residues are part of each CDR3. The D gene is left open where the match is weak. Size is stated for part of the rows, as once, few or many counts, or as a class when the clone is expanded.

V,D,size,J,DNA,CDR3
TRBV5-1,-,once,TRBJ2-7,TGCGCCAGCGGCGGAGGGGGCGGGAGCTCCTACGAGCAGTACTTC,CASGGGGGSSYEQYF
TRBV19,-,many,TRBJ2-7,TGTGCCAGTAGTCCCCGGGACAACTACGAGCAGTACTTC,CASSPRDNYEQYF
TRBV20-1,TRBD1,many,TRBJ1-3,TGCAGTGCTAACGGACAGGTTGGGAACAACATATATTTT,CSANGQVGNNIYF
TRBV24-1,TRBD1,-,TRBJ1-1,TGTGCCTCCCTACGGGACAGGGGTTGCGGGTGGGACACTGAAGCTTTCTTT,CASLRDRGCGWDTEAFF
TRBV28,-,-,TRBJ1-2,TGTGCCAGCAGCCATTCTGGAGGGGAGGCCTATGGCTACACCTTC,CASSHSGGEAYGYTF
TRBV12-3/TRBV12-4,TRBD1,-,TRBJ2-3,TGTGCCAGCAGTTTGATCCCTGGGACAGGCGGCACAGATACGCAGTATTTT,CASSLIPGTGGTDTQYF
TRBV5-1,TRBD2,many,TRBJ2-5,TGCGCCAGCAGCCGACGTAGCGGGAGCCGGGAGACCCAGTACTTC,CASSRRSGSRETQYF
TRBV4-2,-,few,TRBJ1-1,TGTGCCAGCAGCCCGTACAGCAACGCCAACACTGAAGCTTTCTTT,CASSPYSNANTEAFF
TRBV20-1,-,many,TRBJ2-5,TGCAGTGCTAGCTTTGGCAGGGGAGAGACCCAGTACTTC,CSASFGRGETQYF
TRBV28,-,-,TRBJ2-7,TGTGCCAGCAGCCCCCCCGGGGCGGGGACCTACGAGCAGTACTTC,CASSPPGAGTYEQYF
TRBV3-1,-,-,TRBJ1-5,TGTGCCAGCAGCCAAGTGGGGAGCGATCAGCCCCAGCATTTT,CASSQVGSDQPQHF
TRBV28,-,many,TRBJ1-5,TGTGCCAGCAGTTTATCACCGCAGGGGACCCGGCATTTT,CASSLSPQGTRHF
TRBV30,TRBD1,few,TRBJ1-6,TGTGCCTGGAGTCCGGTTGGACAGGGAATGAATTCACCCCTCCACTTT,CAWSPVGQGMNSPLHF
TRBV28,-,many,TRBJ1-1,TGTGCCAGCACCCTTACGCAGGGCCCGGAAGCTTTCTTT,CASTLTQGPEAFF
TRBV4-1,TRBD2,many,TRBJ2-7,TGCGCCAGCAGCCAAATTTTGGCGGGAGGGCCTATCGAGCAGTACTTC,CASSQILAGGPIEQYF
TRBV7-2,TRBD1,many,TRBJ1-2,TGTGCCAGCAGCGCCGGGACAGGGGCTCGTGGCTACACCTTC,CASSAGTGARGYTF
TRBV19,TRBD1,many,TRBJ2-7,TGTGCCAGTAGTAGCCGGGACAGGGTGGGTACCTACGAGCAGTACTTC,CASSSRDRVGTYEQYF
TRBV11-2,-,many,TRBJ1-5,TGTGCCAGCAGCTATAGGACAGCAACTTATAGCAATCAGCCCCAGCATTTT,CASSYRTATYSNQPQHF
TRBV2,-,-,TRBJ2-7,TGTGCCAGCAGTGAAGCGCAGATCTACGAGCAGTACTTC,CASSEAQIYEQYF
TRBV12-3/TRBV12-4,-,-,TRBJ2-5,TGTGCCAGCAGCAATCCCATGGGGATGGAGACCCAGTACTTC,CASSNPMGMETQYF
TRBV10-3,-,many,TRBJ2-5,TGTGCCATCAGTGGACGGCATTCAAAAGAGACCCAGTACTTC,CAISGRHSKETQYF
TRBV14,-,few,TRBJ2-1,TGTGCCAGCAGCCTTAAGGGGAATGAGCAGTTCTTC,CASSLKGNEQFF
TRBV30,TRBD1,-,TRBJ2-7,TGTGCCTGCCCAAGGACAGGGAGCTCCTACGAGCAGTACTTC,CACPRTGSSYEQYF
TRBV7-9,TRBD1,-,TRBJ2-7,TGTGCCAACCCTCCGGGACAGGAGACGACCTACGAGCAGTACTTC,CANPPGQETTYEQYF
TRBV5-6,-,few,TRBJ1-2,TGTGCCAGCAGCCCGGACACCGGAGCGGCGCATGGCTACACCTTC,CASSPDTGAAHGYTF
TRBV11-2,TRBD2,many,TRBJ2-2,TGTGCCAGCAGCCCTTATAGCGGGAGGGCCTACACCGGGGAGCTGTTTTTT,CASSPYSGRAYTGELFF
TRBV11-2,-,few,TRBJ2-2,TGTGCCAGCAGCCCCGGATACGCCGGGGAGCTGTTTTTT,CASSPGYAGELFF
TRBV2,-,-,TRBJ2-7,TGTGCCAGCCTTTGGACCAGCTCCTACGAGCAGTACTTC,CASLWTSSYEQYF
TRBV20-1,-,many,TRBJ2-7,TGCAGTGCCCTGCCCCCAGGGGACCTCACCTACGAGCAGTACTTC,CSALPPGDLTYEQYF
TRBV6-2/TRBV6-3,-,many,TRBJ1-3,TGTGCCAGCAGTTACGCCAACACCATATATTTT,CASSYANTIYF
TRBV28,-,-,TRBJ1-2,TGTGCCAGCAGTACCCCAAGACATTCTATGGCTTACACCTTC,CASSTPRHSMAYTF
TRBV30,-,few,TRBJ2-2,TGTGCCTGGCCGGGTCACCTAAACACCGGGGAGCTGTTTTTT,CAWPGHLNTGELFF